The 7 T cell receptor beta chains in this list originate from one sample, sequenced in a study of CD8 T cells in Susac syndrome. The RNA, about 0.45 to 1 ug, was put through reverse transcription using random hexamers. TCRdb processed the immunoSEQ multiplex PCR reads anew with MiXCR; each CDR3 protein has one entry. The table lists fewer than 200,000 distinct CDR3 sequences, 85% to 95% of them singletons. Sequencing input: CD8+ T cells from PBMCs. The receptors originated from a human donor with multiple sclerosis.

The genes are TRBV20-1 and TRBJ2-7; TRBD1 agrees at 8 bases. Germline assignment: CDR1 DFQATT and CDR2 SNEGSKA (reference sequence). V lost 0 bases, J lost 12 bases, and 4 bases stayed unmatched. This CDR3 is built from 11 residues. CDR3 residues: CSARDRQGTYF. Here the CDR3 DNA reads TGCAGTGCTAGAGATAGACAGGGGACGTACTTC.

The CDR3 nucleotides are TGTGCCAGCAGCCCGGGACCGACCCTGGGGAATGAGCAGTTCTTC. It encodes CASSPGPTLGNEQFF. The gene calls are TRBV5-4 and TRBJ2-1, with D perhaps TRBD1 or TRBD2 (5 bases each). The germline gives CDR1 SGHNT, CDR2 YYREEE (reference sequence). The length of the CDR3 is 15 residues. Trimming stripped 4 bases from V and 7 bases from J, with 18 bases between.

The chain recombines TRBV7-2 with TRBJ1-2; the D gene is possibly TRBD1 (6 bases). This CDR3 region has 15 residues. V was cut by 5 bases and J by 9 bases, with 22 bases left in between. The V gene's germline CDR1 is SGHTA and CDR2 FQGNSA. The CDR3 DNA reads as TGTGCCAGCAGCCATTGGTTATCAGGGGATCACAGCTACACCTTC. Translation: CASSHWLSGDHSYTF.

The CDR3 spells CASSQEGQAQETQYF. In nucleotides, the CDR3 is TGTGCCAGCAGCCAAGAAGGACAGGCTCAAGAGACCCAGTACTTC. This chain links TRBV14 with TRBJ2-5, with TRBD1 matching 7 bases. The trim removed 0 bases at V and 2 bases at J, leaving 3 bases unmatched. This CDR3 has 15 residues. Germline V lookup: CDR1 SGHDN, CDR2 FVKESK.

The chain joins TRBV2 to TRBJ2-2; 10 bases match TRBD2. This CDR3 spans 15 amino acids. J gave up 10 bases and V 9 bases, and 14 bases lay outside the gene matches. Germline values: CDR1 SNHLY, CDR2 FYNNEI. CDR3 nucleotide sequence: TGTGCCAGTCTCAGTGTTAGCGGGGGGCCAGAGGAGCTGTTTTTT. Encoded protein: CASLSVSGGPEELFF.

The V gene is TRBV19, the J gene TRBJ1-2; TRBD1 matches 10 bases. The junction had 11 bases not matched to a gene; V was cut back by 5 bases and J by 8 bases. CDR3 size: 15 residues. Germline values: CDR1 LNHDA, CDR2 SQIVND (reference sequence). Written as DNA, the CDR3 is TGTGCCAGTAGTTTTACCGGGACAGGGGTAGAAGGCTACACCTTC. It translates to CASSFTGTGVEGYTF. The variable domain in full, with the rest retrieved from reference TRBV19 and TRBJ1-2, is DGGITQSPKYLFRKEGQNVTLSCEQNLNHDAMYWYRQDPGQGLRLIYYSQIVNDFQKGDIAEGYSVSREKKESFPLTVTSAQKNPTAFYLCASSFTGTGVEGYTFGSGTRLTVV.

The rearrangement joins TRBV28 to TRBJ2-7, with 8 bases identical to TRBD2. J gave up 3 bases and V 5 bases, and 6 bases lay outside the gene matches. The CDR3 sequence is 14 residues long. CDR1 and CDR2 from the germline V gene are MDHEN and SYDVKM. The CDR3 is CASSHGGGIYEQYF. The CDR3 nucleotides are TGTGCCAGCAGTCATGGCGGGGGGATCTACGAGCAGTACTTC.